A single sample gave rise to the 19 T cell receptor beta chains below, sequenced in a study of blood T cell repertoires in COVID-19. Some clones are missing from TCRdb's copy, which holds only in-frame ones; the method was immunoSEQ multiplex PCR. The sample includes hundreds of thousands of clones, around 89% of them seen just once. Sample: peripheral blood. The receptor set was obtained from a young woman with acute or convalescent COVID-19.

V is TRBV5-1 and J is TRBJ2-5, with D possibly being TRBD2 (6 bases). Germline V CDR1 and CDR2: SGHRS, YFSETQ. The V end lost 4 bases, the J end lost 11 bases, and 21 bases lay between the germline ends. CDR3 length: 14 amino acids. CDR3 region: CASSRRVGLAPQYF. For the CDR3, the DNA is TGCGCCAGCAGCCGGAGGGTCGGACTGGCTCCGCAGTACTTC. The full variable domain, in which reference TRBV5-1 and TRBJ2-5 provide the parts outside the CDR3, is KAGVTQTPRYLIKTRGQQVTLSCSPISGHRSVSWYQQTPGQGLQFLFEYFSETQRNKGNFPGRFSGRQFSNSRSEMNVSTLELGDSALYLCASSRRVGLAPQYFGPGTRLLVL.

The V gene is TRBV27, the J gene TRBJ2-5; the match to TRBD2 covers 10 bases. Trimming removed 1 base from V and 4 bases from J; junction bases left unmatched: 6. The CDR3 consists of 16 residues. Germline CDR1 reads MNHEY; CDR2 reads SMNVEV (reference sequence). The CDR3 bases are TGTGCCAGCAGTTTATATTTTCCTAGCGGGGGAGAGACCCAGTACTTC. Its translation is CASSLYFPSGGETQYF.

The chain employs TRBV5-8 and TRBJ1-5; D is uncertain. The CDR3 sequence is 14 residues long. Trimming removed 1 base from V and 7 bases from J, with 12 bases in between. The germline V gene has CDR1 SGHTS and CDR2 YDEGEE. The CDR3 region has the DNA TGTGCCAGCAGCTTGTCCACGGGAAAGCAGCCCCAGCATTTT. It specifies CASSLSTGKQPQHF. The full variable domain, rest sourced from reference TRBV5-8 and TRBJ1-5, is EAGVTQSPTHLIKTRGQQATLRCSPISGHTSVYWYQQALGLGLQFLLWYDEGEERNRGNFPPRFSGRQFPNYSSELNVNALELEDSALYLCASSLSTGKQPQHFGDGTRLSIL.

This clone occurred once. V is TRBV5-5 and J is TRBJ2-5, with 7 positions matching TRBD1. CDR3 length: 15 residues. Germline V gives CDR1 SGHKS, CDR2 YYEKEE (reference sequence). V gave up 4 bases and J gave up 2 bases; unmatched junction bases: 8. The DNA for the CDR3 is TGTGCCAGCAGCCCGGGACAGCCACTTCAAGAGACCCAGTACTTC. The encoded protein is CASSPGQPLQETQYF.

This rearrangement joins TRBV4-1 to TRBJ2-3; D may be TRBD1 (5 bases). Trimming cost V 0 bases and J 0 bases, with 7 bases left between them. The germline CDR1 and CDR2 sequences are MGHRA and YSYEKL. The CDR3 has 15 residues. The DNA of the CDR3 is TGCGCCAGCAGCCAAGACCAGGGTAGCACAGATACGCAGTATTTT. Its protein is CASSQDQGSTDTQYF.

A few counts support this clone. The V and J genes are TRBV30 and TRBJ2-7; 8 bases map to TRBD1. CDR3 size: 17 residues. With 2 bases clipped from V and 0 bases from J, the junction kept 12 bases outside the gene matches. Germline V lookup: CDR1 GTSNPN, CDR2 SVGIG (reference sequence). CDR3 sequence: CAWSYGLTGESSYEQYF. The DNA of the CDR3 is TGTGCCTGGAGTTACGGCCTGACAGGGGAGAGCTCCTACGAGCAGTACTTC.

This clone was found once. Here the CDR3 DNA reads TGTGCCAGCAGCTTGGGAGACAACGTCCTGACTTTC. This sequence encodes CASSLGDNVLTF. This sequence joins TRBV7-3 and TRBJ2-6; TRBD2 is a possible D gene (5 bases). Trimming shortened V by 3 bases and J by 9 bases, and 6 bases separated the two germline ends. Germline V gives CDR1 SGHTA, CDR2 FQGTGA. The CDR3 has 12 residues.

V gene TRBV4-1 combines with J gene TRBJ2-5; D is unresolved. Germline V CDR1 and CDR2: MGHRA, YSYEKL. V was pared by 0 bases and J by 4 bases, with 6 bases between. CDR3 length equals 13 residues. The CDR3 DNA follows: TGCGCCAGCAGCCAAGATAACAGAGAGACCCAGTACTTC. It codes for CASSQDNRETQYF.

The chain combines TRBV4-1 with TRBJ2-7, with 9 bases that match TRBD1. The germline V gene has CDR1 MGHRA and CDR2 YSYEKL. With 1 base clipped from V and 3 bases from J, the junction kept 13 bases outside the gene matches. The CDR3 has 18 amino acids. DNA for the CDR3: TGCGCCAGCAGCCAAGGCTTTACTCCCGGACAGGGGTACTACGAGCAGTACTTC. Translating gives CASSQGFTPGQGYYEQYF.

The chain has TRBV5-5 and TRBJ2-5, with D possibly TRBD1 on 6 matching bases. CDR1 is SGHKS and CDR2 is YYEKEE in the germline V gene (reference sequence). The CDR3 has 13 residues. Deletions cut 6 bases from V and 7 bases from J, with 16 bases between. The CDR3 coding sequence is TGTGCCAGCACCTCGGGACACCGATTGACCCAGTACTTC. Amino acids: CASTSGHRLTQYF.

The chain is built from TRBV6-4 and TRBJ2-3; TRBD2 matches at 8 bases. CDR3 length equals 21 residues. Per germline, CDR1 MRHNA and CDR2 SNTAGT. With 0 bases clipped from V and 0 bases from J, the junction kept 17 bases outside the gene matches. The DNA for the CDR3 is TGTGCCAGCAGTGACTCGATGCGGCTAGCGGGTCCCATCTCTAGCACAGATACGCAGTATTTT. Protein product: CASSDSMRLAGPISSTDTQYF.

CDR3 nucleotide sequence: TGTGCCAGCAGTGACAAGCGGGGGGGTTCAGATACGCAGTATTTT. This codes for CASSDKRGGSDTQYF. The rearrangement joins TRBV6-4 to TRBJ2-3, with TRBD2 identical over 10 bases. V shed 2 bases, J shed 4 bases, and the junction held 3 bases outside the gene matches. CDR1 MRHNA and CDR2 SNTAGT come from the germline V gene. The CDR3 is 15 amino acids.

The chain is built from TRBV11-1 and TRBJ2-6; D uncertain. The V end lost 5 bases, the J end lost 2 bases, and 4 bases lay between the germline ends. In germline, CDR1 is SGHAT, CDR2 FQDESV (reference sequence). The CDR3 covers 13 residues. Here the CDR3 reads CASSPTGANVLTF. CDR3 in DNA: TGTGCCAGCAGCCCAACTGGGGCCAACGTCCTGACTTTC.

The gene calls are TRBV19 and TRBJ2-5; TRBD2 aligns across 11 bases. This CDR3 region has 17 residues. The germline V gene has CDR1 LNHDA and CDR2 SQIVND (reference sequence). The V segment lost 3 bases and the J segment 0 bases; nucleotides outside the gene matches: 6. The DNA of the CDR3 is TGTGCCAGTAGTATGACTAGCGGGGCGACTAACCAAGAGACCCAGTACTTC. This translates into CASSMTSGATNQETQYF.

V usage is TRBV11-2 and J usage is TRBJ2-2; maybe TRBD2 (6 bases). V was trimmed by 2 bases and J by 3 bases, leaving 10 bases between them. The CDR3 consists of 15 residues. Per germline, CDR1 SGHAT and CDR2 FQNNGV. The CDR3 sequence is CASSLRGADTGELFF. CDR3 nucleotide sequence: TGTGCCAGCAGCTTACGCGGGGCGGACACCGGGGAGCTGTTTTTT.

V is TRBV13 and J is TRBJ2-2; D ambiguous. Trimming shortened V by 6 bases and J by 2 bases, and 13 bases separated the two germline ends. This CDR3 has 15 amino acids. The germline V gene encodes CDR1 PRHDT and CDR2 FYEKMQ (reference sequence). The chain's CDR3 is CASRAQHLNTGELFF. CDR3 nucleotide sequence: TGTGCCAGCAGAGCACAGCACCTAAACACCGGGGAGCTGTTTTTT.

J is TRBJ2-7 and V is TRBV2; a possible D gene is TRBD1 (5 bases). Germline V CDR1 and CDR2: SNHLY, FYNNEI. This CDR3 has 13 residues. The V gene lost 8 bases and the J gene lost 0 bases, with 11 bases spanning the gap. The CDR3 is CASGWGRSYEQYF. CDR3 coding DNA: TGTGCCAGCGGGTGGGGCCGCTCCTACGAGCAGTACTTC.

DNA for the CDR3: TGTGCCAGTAGTATTGGAGGAAACATTCAGTACTTC. It translates to CASSIGGNIQYF. The chain is built from TRBV19 and TRBJ2-4; possibly TRBD2 for D (5 bases). Germline-derived CDR1 and CDR2 are LNHDA and SQIVND (reference sequence). This CDR3 has 12 residues. Between the trimmed V and J ends, which lost 3 bases and 6 bases, there was a span of 6 bases. The full variable domain, rest sourced from reference TRBV19 and TRBJ2-4, is DGGITQSPKYLFRKEGQNVTLSCEQNLNHDAMYWYRQDPGQGLRLIYYSQIVNDFQKGDIAEGYSVSREKKESFPLTVTSAQKNPTAFYLCASSIGGNIQYFGAGTRLSVL.

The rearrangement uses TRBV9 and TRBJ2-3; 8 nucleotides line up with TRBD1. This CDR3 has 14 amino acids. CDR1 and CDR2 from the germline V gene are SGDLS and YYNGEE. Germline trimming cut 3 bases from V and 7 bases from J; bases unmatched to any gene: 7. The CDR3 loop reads CASSANDRGNTQYF. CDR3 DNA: TGTGCCAGCAGCGCGAACGACAGGGGAAATACGCAGTATTTT.